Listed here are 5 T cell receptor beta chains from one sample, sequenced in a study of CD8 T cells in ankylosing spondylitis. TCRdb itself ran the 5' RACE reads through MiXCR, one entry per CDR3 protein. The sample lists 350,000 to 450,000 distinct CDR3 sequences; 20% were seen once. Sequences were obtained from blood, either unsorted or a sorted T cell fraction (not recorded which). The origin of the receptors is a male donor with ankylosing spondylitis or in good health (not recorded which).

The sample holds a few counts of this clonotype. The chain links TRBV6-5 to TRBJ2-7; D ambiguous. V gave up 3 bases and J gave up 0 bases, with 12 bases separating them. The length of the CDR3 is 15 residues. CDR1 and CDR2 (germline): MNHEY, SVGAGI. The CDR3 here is CASSYYTGSSYEQYF. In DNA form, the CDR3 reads TGTGCCAGCAGTTATTACACTGGTAGCTCCTACGAGCAGTACTTC.

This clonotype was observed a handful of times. For the CDR3, the DNA is TGTGCCAGCAGCGAATCAACAGGGATGACCACTGAAGCTTTCTTT. This gives the protein CASSESTGMTTEAFF. The chain couples TRBV12-3 or TRBV12-4 to TRBJ1-1; D possibly corresponds to TRBD1 (6 bases). The CDR3 length is 15 residues. Trimming removed 6 bases from V and 4 bases from J, with 18 bases in between.

The CDR3 region is CASSLGSTNYGYTF. CDR3 nucleotides: TGTGCCAGCAGCCTTGGGTCAACTAACTATGGCTACACCTTC. The rearrangement uses TRBV3-1 and TRBJ1-2; unclear D gene. The V and J ends lost 4 bases and 0 bases respectively, with 9 bases between them. The CDR3 totals 14 residues. CDR1 and CDR2 from the germline V gene are LGHDT and YNNKEL (reference sequence). The full variable domain, its missing parts supplied by reference TRBV3-1 and TRBJ1-2, is DTAVSQTPKYLVTQMGNDKSIKCEQNLGHDTMYWYKQDSKKFLKIMFSYNNKELIINETVPNRFSPKSPDKAHLNLHINSLELGDSAVYFCASSLGSTNYGYTFGSGTRLTVV.

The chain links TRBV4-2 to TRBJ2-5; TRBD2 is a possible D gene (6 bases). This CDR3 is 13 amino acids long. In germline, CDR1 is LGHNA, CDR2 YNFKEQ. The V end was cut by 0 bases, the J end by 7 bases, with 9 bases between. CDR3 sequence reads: CASSQDGGGTQYF. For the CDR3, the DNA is TGTGCCAGCAGCCAAGACGGGGGAGGGACCCAGTACTTC.

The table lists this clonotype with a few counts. CDR3 nucleotide sequence: TGTGCCAGCAGTTTCACAGGGCTCACGCAGTATTTT. It codes for CASSFTGLTQYF. This sequence joins TRBV12-3 or TRBV12-4 and TRBJ2-3; possible D gene TRBD1, 6 bases. Trimming removed 3 bases at V and 9 bases at J, with 10 bases between. The CDR3 is 12 amino acids.